Listed here are 14 T cell receptor beta chains from one sample, sequenced in a study of cytomegalovirus exposure and HLA in healthy donors. It was with 60 Vbeta and 13 Jbeta primers that the PCR ran. Clones were sequenced by immunoSEQ multiplex PCR, and TCRdb holds only the in-frame ones, with some missing. The data contain over 100,000 clones, around three quarters of them singletons. The sequenced sample was PBMCs. The receptors shown here come from a man aged 25 to 40 in good health and CMV-seropositive.

The chain couples TRBV29-1 to TRBJ2-1, with D possibly being TRBD2 (6 bases). The germline CDR1 and CDR2 sequences are SQVTM and ANQGSEA. This CDR3 is built from 11 residues. Trimming removed 5 bases from V and 6 bases from J, with 8 bases in between. CDR3 sequence reads: CSVRGSNEQFF. CDR3 DNA: TGCAGCGTTCGGGGGAGCAATGAGCAGTTCTTC.

Details on this clone: The junction does not match germline at one end; this may be a read error. The chain is built from TRBV2 and TRBJ1-2, with D tentatively TRBD1 (6 bases). The CDR3 has 14 amino acids. Germline CDR1 SNHLY, CDR2 FYNNEI. DNA for the CDR3: TGTGCCAGCAGGTACAGGGACTGGGACTATGGCTACCCCTTC. It codes for CASRYRDWDYGYPF.

A single count supports this clone. The V and J genes are TRBV6-1 and TRBJ1-2; unclear D gene. Germline values: CDR1 MNHNS, CDR2 SASEGT. CDR3 length: 14 residues. The germline V and J ends were trimmed by 0 bases and 3 bases, with 8 bases remaining between them. The CDR3 coding sequence is TGTGCCAGCAGTGAAGCTGGGCTTCACTATGGCTACACCTTC. Translation: CASSEAGLHYGYTF.

The CDR3 region has the DNA TGTGCCAGCAGCTTGCGGGACAGGGGGCAAATAAACGGCTACACCTTC. Encoded protein: CASSLRDRGQINGYTF. This chain joins TRBV5-6 and TRBJ1-2, with 12 bases matching TRBD1. The V gene's germline CDR1 is SGHDT and CDR2 YYEEEE. V lost 1 base, J lost 8 bases, and 9 bases stayed unmatched. The CDR3 covers 16 residues.

This clone was counted only a few times. The V and J genes are TRBV5-1 and TRBJ1-1; D is ambiguous. Trimming stripped 4 bases from V and 5 bases from J, with 12 bases between. Germline V gives CDR1 SGHRS, CDR2 YFSETQ. The CDR3 runs to 13 residues. CDR3 amino acids: CASSEDGRTEAFF. The CDR3, as DNA: TGCGCCAGCAGCGAGGATGGAAGGACTGAAGCTTTCTTT.

The rearrangement links TRBV5-1 to TRBJ1-1; D remains unclear. Trimming removed 5 bases from V and 3 bases from J, with 17 bases in between. The CDR3 contains 15 residues. The germline gives CDR1 SGHRS, CDR2 YFSETQ. CDR3 amino acids: CASSNKGLTDTEAFF. CDR3 sequence (DNA): TGCGCCAGCAGTAACAAAGGACTTACTGACACTGAAGCTTTCTTT.

This clone showed up just once. The chain links TRBV5-1 to TRBJ1-2; 8 bases agree with TRBD1. Germline V gene lookup returns CDR1 SGHRS and CDR2 YFSETQ. The CDR3 runs 14 residues. With 0 bases clipped from V and 4 bases from J, the junction kept 2 bases outside the gene matches. CDR3 residues: CASSLGQGPYGYTF. CDR3 DNA sequence: TGCGCCAGCAGCTTGGGACAGGGGCCCTATGGCTACACCTTC.

This clone was seen more than once but under ten times. This chain uses TRBV5-6 with TRBJ2-7, with 9 bases that match TRBD1. The CDR3 runs to 14 residues. Trimming at V came to 1 base and at J to 3 bases, leaving 2 bases not matched to a gene. The V gene's germline CDR1 is SGHDT and CDR2 YYEEEE. CDR3 amino acids: CASSLLGQGYEQYF. CDR3 in DNA: TGTGCCAGCAGCTTGCTGGGACAGGGCTACGAGCAGTACTTC. Complete variable domain (other parts from reference TRBV5-6 and TRBJ2-7): DAGVTQSPTHLIKTRGQQVTLRCSPKSGHDTVSWYQQALGQGPQFIFQYYEEEERQRGNFPDRFSGHQFPNYSSELNVNALLLGDSALYLCASSLLGQGYEQYFGPGTRLTVT.

The V and J genes are TRBV30 and TRBJ2-2, with D uncertain. Trimming left V 3 bases short and J 8 bases short, with 10 bases between. In germline, CDR1 is GTSNPN, CDR2 SVGIG (reference sequence). The CDR3 totals 12 residues. This CDR3 reads CAWSEEVGELFF. As DNA, the CDR3 is TGTGCCTGGAGCGAGGAAGTTGGGGAGCTGTTTTTT.

This CDR3 reads CASSVGGQGVTEAFF. The CDR3 DNA sequence: TGTGCCAGCAGTGTGGGGGGACAGGGGGTTACTGAAGCTTTCTTT. The chain couples TRBV6-1 to TRBJ1-1; 11 nucleotides line up with TRBD1. The CDR3 runs 15 residues. The V and J ends lost 4 bases and 5 bases, in that order; junction bases with no gene match: 6. Germline V gene lookup returns CDR1 MNHNS and CDR2 SASEGT.

The rearrangement uses TRBV15 and TRBJ1-4, with unresolved D. The ends were cut back, 1 base at V and 3 bases at J, with 9 bases in the middle. Germline values: CDR1 LNHNV, CDR2 YYDKDF (reference sequence). There are 15 residues in the CDR3. CDR3 in amino acids: CATSRGMEANEKLFF. CDR3 DNA sequence: TGTGCCACCAGCAGAGGGATGGAGGCTAATGAAAAACTGTTTTTT. Full variable domain (missing parts from reference TRBV15 and TRBJ1-4): DAMVIQNPRYQVTQFGKPVTLSCSQTLNHNVMYWYQQKSSQAPKLLFHYYDKDFNNEADTPDNFQSRRPNTSFCFLDIRSPGLGDTAMYLCATSRGMEANEKLFFGSGTQLSVL.

CDR3 region: CASSIQRGSVWEQFF. DNA for the CDR3: TGTGCCAGTAGTATACAGCGGGGCAGTGTATGGGAGCAGTTCTTC. V and J are TRBV19 and TRBJ2-1, with 7 bases matching TRBD2. This CDR3 spans 15 amino acids. The V gene end was trimmed by 2 bases and the J gene end by 10 bases; junction bases not matched to a gene: 11. Germline assignment: CDR1 LNHDA and CDR2 SQIVND (reference sequence).

The rearrangement joins TRBV5-1 to TRBJ1-1; D call uncertain. CDR1 SGHRS and CDR2 YFSETQ come from the germline V gene. The V and J ends lost 4 bases and 0 bases respectively, with 10 bases between them. The CDR3 is 14 amino acids. The CDR3 DNA is TGCGCCAGCAGCGTGGGAACTCTGAACACTGAAGCTTTCTTT. This translates into CASSVGTLNTEAFF.

J is TRBJ2-5 and V is TRBV2; 9 nucleotides line up with TRBD2. V trimming: 5 bases; J trimming: 5 bases; junction bases outside the gene matches: 6. The CDR3 has 14 residues. CDR1 SNHLY and CDR2 FYNNEI come from the germline V gene. The chain's CDR3 is CASSFSGGGETQYF. CDR3 coding DNA: TGTGCCAGCAGTTTTAGCGGGGGAGGGGAGACCCAGTACTTC.